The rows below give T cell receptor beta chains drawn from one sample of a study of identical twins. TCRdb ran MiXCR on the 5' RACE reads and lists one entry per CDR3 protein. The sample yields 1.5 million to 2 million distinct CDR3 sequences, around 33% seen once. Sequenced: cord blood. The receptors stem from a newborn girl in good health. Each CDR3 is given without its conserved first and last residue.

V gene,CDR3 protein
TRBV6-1,TSSEAGTGSYEQY
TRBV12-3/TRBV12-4,ASSLAGENSPPH
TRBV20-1,SAIASGSYNEQF
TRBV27,ASRVGFSNQPQH
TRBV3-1,ASSRDRMNTEAF
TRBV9,ASSVAPANTGELF
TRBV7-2,ASSLLTSGRIHYEQY
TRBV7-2,ASSLVAGVYNEQY
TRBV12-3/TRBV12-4,ASSLRQRETQY
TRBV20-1,SARRWTGNRPQH
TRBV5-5,ASSLRGDYYGYT
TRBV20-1,SARAVYEAF
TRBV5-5,ASSLFRTGGDEQF
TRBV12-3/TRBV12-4,ASRQFSQETQY
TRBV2,ASSEFGRGAGEQF
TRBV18,ASSPPSVGTDTQY
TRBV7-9,ASRQGSDTQY
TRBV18,ASSPPLAGGKDTQY
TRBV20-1,SATGLAGADEQY
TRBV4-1,ASSQVYNEQY
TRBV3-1,ASSQGTSGANEQY
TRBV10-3,AISGSQGARGTSLVFSSYNEQF
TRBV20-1,SAVTGGGTEAF
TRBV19,ASGDSPYNEQF
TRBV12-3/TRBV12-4,ASSATEGLNTEAF